This T cell receptor beta chain stems from a study of T cells in Graves' hyperthyroidism and ophthalmopathy. This clonotype was detected many times. Antigen unknown. Trimming took off 0 bases at V and 5 bases at J, with 10 bases between the two ends. Germline CDR1 and CDR2: SEHNR and FQNEAQ (reference sequence). There are 15 residues in the CDR3. Amplification yielded TCR beta CDR3 regions, with RNA transcripts as the source. The primer set for the first-round RT-PCR of the TCR CDR3 was HTBI. TCRdb passed the multiplex PCR reads through MiXCR, listing each CDR3 protein once. The sample consists of over 200,000 distinct CDR3 sequences, roughly 18% of them appearing once. Regarding the study as a whole: Blood samples included most of the expanded thyroid clonotypes exceeding 0.001.

Sequencing was done on a sample of blood. This sequence was found in a man aged 40-50 years with Graves' hyperthyroidism. The chain links TRBV7-9 to TRBJ1-4; D is undetermined. The CDR3 region has the DNA TGTGCCAGCAGCTTAGCCGCTCGGGAGAATGAAAAACTGTTTTTT. Amino acids: CASSLAARENEKLFF. Combining the CDR3 with reference TRBV7-9 and TRBJ1-4 gives the whole variable domain DTGVSQNPRHKITKRGQNVTFRCDPISEHNRLYWYRQTLGQGPEFLTYFQNEAQLEKSRLLSDRFSAERPKGSFSTLEIQRTEQGDSAMYLCASSLAARENEKLFFGSGTQLSVL.